The rows below give T cell receptor beta chains drawn from one sample of a study of cytomegalovirus exposure and HLA in healthy donors. Sequenced by immunoSEQ multiplex PCR; TCRdb stores in-frame clones only, minus some. Here the sample spans about 93,000 clones, approximately 72% being singletons. The specimen was PBMCs. The origin of the receptors is a woman in her thirties or forties in good health and CMV-seronegative. CDR3s include the opening cysteine and the closing phenylalanine or tryptophan. Each record gives: CDR3 DNA, CDR3 protein, V gene, clone size, CDR3 length, D gene, J gene. The D gene is left open where the match is weak. The listing skips clone size in some rows; elsewhere it reads once, few, many or a size class.

TGTGCCTTCCAAGGGGATTCGACAGATACGCAGTATTTT | CAFQGDSTDTQYF | TRBV7-2 | NA | 13 | NA | TRBJ2-3
TGTGCCAGCAGCTTTAGCGGGGATCCCTACAATGAGCAGTTCTTC | CASSFSGDPYNEQFF | TRBV7-6 | NA | 15 | TRBD2 | TRBJ2-1
TGTGCCAGTAGACCGGGAACGGCCAATCAGCCCCAGCATTTT | CASRPGTANQPQHF | TRBV19 | NA | 14 | NA | TRBJ1-5
TGTGCCAGCAGTTTATACCTAGCTAACACCGGGGAGCTGTTTTTT | CASSLYLANTGELFF | TRBV28 | NA | 15 | NA | TRBJ2-2
TGTGCCAGCAGCCAACAGGGCGGGCAGCCCCAGCATTTT | CASSQQGGQPQHF | TRBV6-5 | NA | 13 | NA | TRBJ1-5
TGTGCCAGCAGCCCTTCCCCCTACAATGAGCAGTTCTTC | CASSPSPYNEQFF | TRBV5-6 | NA | 13 | NA | TRBJ2-1
TGTGCCAGTAGCCACAGACAGGGTAGGGCCGGGGAGCTGTTTTTT | CASSHRQGRAGELFF | TRBV19 | NA | 15 | TRBD1 | TRBJ2-2
TGTGCCAGCAGCTTGGGACTAGCGGTCCAAGAGACCCAGTACTTC | CASSLGLAVQETQYF | TRBV7-9 | NA | 15 | TRBD2 | TRBJ2-5
TGTGCCAGCAGGTACAGGGGGCGGAGGTACGAGCAGTACTTC | CASRYRGRRYEQYF | TRBV6-1 | few | 14 | TRBD1 | TRBJ2-7
TGTGCCAGCAGCCAAGATCAGGCCGGGAGTTTTATGAACACTGAAGCTTTCTTT | CASSQDQAGSFMNTEAFF | TRBV4-2 | NA | 18 | NA | TRBJ1-1
TGTGCCAGCAGTCTACAGGGGGTCGCCTACGAGCAGTACTTC | CASSLQGVAYEQYF | TRBV6-5 | NA | 14 | TRBD1 | TRBJ2-7
TGTGCCAGCAGCGTAGGACGCGGGTATAGCGGATATGGCTACACCTTC | CASSVGRGYSGYGYTF | TRBV9 | NA | 16 | NA | TRBJ1-2
TGTGCCAGCAGCTGGGCCCCCCCACTAGCGGGAGGGAGGAATGAGCAGTTCTTC | CASSWAPPLAGGRNEQFF | TRBV13 | NA | 18 | TRBD2 | TRBJ2-1
TGCGCCAGCAGCCAAGATTCCCCCCGAGTGCCCTACACCTTC | CASSQDSPRVPYTF | TRBV4-3 | NA | 14 | NA | TRBJ1-2
TGTGCCAGCAGCCCGGGCCCGGGAGGGAGCACAGATACGCAGTATTTT | CASSPGPGGSTDTQYF | TRBV28 | once | 16 | TRBD2 | TRBJ2-3
TGTGCCAGTAGAGGGACAGGGGATGGCTACACCTTC | CASRGTGDGYTF | TRBV19 | NA | 12 | TRBD1 | TRBJ1-2
TGTGCCAGCAGCTCGGCCAAACAGGATTCAATCTACGAGCAGTACTTC | CASSSAKQDSIYEQYF | TRBV7-9 | NA | 16 | NA | TRBJ2-7
TGTGCCAGCAGCTCTGACCTAGCGGGAATCACAGATACGCAGTATTTT | CASSSDLAGITDTQYF | TRBV6-6 | NA | 16 | TRBD2 | TRBJ2-3
TGTGCCAGCAGCTTGCAGGGTTCCCTTAATTCACCCCTCCACTTT | CASSLQGSLNSPLHF | TRBV5-4 | NA | 15 | NA | TRBJ1-6
TGTGCCAGCAGCTTAGTTCCCGCCTCGTCGGGAATGTATGTCGGGGAGCTGTTTTTT | CASSLVPASSGMYVGELFF | TRBV7-8 | NA | 19 | NA | TRBJ2-2
TGTGCCAGCAGGAGGGGGGACAGGGCCTACGAGCAGTACTTC | CASRRGDRAYEQYF | TRBV27 | once | 14 | TRBD1 | TRBJ2-7
TGTGCCAGTAGTATTGAGGTTAACTCCTACAATGAGCAGTTCTTC | CASSIEVNSYNEQFF | TRBV19 | NA | 15 | NA | TRBJ2-1
TGTGCCAGCACCCCAGGACAGGGGGTAACCTCCTACGAGCAGTACTTC | CASTPGQGVTSYEQYF | TRBV6-6 | NA | 16 | TRBD1 | TRBJ2-7
TGTGCCACCCGGATGTACAGGGGTTACAATCAGCCCCAGCATTTT | CATRMYRGYNQPQHF | TRBV15 | NA | 15 | TRBD1 | TRBJ1-5
TGCGCCAGCAGCGTGACCGACAAGGGGCCGAGTGGCTACACCTTC | CASSVTDKGPSGYTF | TRBV5-1 | NA | 15 | NA | TRBJ1-2
TGTGCCAGCAGATCGACAGGGGCTCAGGGCTACACCTTC | CASRSTGAQGYTF | TRBV5-5 | NA | 13 | TRBD1 | TRBJ1-2
TGTGCCAGCAGCTTAGTAGGTCCCCGGAGAAACATTCAGTACTTC | CASSLVGPRRNIQYF | TRBV7-9 | NA | 15 | NA | TRBJ2-4
TGTGCCAGCAGTGACTCGACTAGCGGGTCTCACGAGCAGTACTTC | CASSDSTSGSHEQYF | TRBV6-1 | few | 15 | TRBD2 | TRBJ2-7
TGCAGCGTCGTCAGGGGGCTAGGCGGCTACACCTTC | CSVVRGLGGYTF | TRBV29-1 | NA | 12 | TRBD1 | TRBJ1-2
TGCGCCAGCAGCTTGGCCGCGGGGCGAAACGAGCAGTACTTC | CASSLAAGRNEQYF | TRBV5-1 | NA | 14 | NA | TRBJ2-7
TGTGCCATCAGTTGGGGACAGAACACTGAAGCTTTCTTT | CAISWGQNTEAFF | TRBV10-3 | NA | 13 | NA | TRBJ1-1
TGCGCCAGCAGTGAGCGGGACACAGATACGCAGTATTTT | CASSERDTDTQYF | TRBV10-2 | NA | 13 | NA | TRBJ2-3
TGTGCCAGCAGTTCAAACAGGGGGCTTGGCTACACCTTC | CASSSNRGLGYTF | TRBV28 | once | 13 | TRBD1 | TRBJ1-2
TGTGCCAGCAGCCAAGGCCTAGGGGCCGTAAGCTCCTACGAGCAGTACTTC | CASSQGLGAVSSYEQYF | TRBV4-2 | few | 17 | NA | TRBJ2-7
TGTGCCAGCAGCTCCGGGACTAGCGGGACTAACAATGAGCAGTTCTTC | CASSSGTSGTNNEQFF | TRBV5-4 | NA | 16 | TRBD2 | TRBJ2-1
TGTGCCAGCAGCTTAGATCACCGACAGAAGAATGAAAAACTGTTTTTT | CASSLDHRQKNEKLFF | TRBV11-2 | NA | 16 | NA | TRBJ1-4
TGCACGACCGTCGGCGGGCACACTGAAGCTTTCTTT | CTTVGGHTEAFF | TRBV29-1 | NA | 12 | NA | TRBJ1-1
TGCGCCAGCCATAGCGGGAATTCCTACGAGCAGTACTTC | CASHSGNSYEQYF | TRBV5-1 | NA | 13 | TRBD2 | TRBJ2-7
TGTGCCATCAGTGAGGGCAGGTCTAATGAAAAACTGTTTTTT | CAISEGRSNEKLFF | TRBV10-3 | NA | 14 | NA | TRBJ1-4
TGTGCCATCAGTGTCTCCGGAGCGGACCTATCCTACGAGCAGTACTTC | CAISVSGADLSYEQYF | TRBV10-3 | NA | 16 | NA | TRBJ2-7
TGTGCCAGCAGCACTCCGCGCGAGAACACCGGGGAGCTGTTTTTT | CASSTPRENTGELFF | TRBV28 | NA | 15 | NA | TRBJ2-2
TGTGCCAGCACCCGGAGGGCCCAAGAGACCCAGTACTTC | CASTRRAQETQYF | TRBV14 | once | 13 | NA | TRBJ2-5
TGTGCCAGCAGCCCATACAAGTCATCCTACGAGCAGTACTTC | CASSPYKSSYEQYF | TRBV7-2 | NA | 14 | NA | TRBJ2-7
TGCGCCAGCAGCTTGGAGCCCTCTGGAAACACCATATATTTT | CASSLEPSGNTIYF | TRBV5-1 | once | 14 | NA | TRBJ1-3
TGTGCCAGCAGCCAGGGGACAGGGGTAGTCGAGCAGTACTTC | CASSQGTGVVEQYF | TRBV4-2 | NA | 14 | TRBD1 | TRBJ2-7
TGTGCCAGCAGCTTAGGGACAGGAACTAGCACAGATACGCAGTATTTT | CASSLGTGTSTDTQYF | TRBV5-8 | NA | 16 | TRBD1 | TRBJ2-3
TGTGCCAGTAGTCCCGGACAGAAAAACATTCAGTACTTC | CASSPGQKNIQYF | TRBV19 | NA | 13 | NA | TRBJ2-4
TGTGCCAGCAGTGATCGCGGGACTCAAGATACGCAGTATTTT | CASSDRGTQDTQYF | TRBV25-1 | once | 14 | NA | TRBJ2-3
TGTGCCAGCAGTGGCACAGCGGGAGGGTCTAGCACAGATACGCAGTATTTT | CASSGTAGGSSTDTQYF | TRBV6-1 | NA | 17 | TRBD2 | TRBJ2-3
TGTGCCATCAGCGAGGGGGGCCGCCAGACACTTAACTATGGCTACACCTTC | CAISEGGRQTLNYGYTF | TRBV10-3 | NA | 17 | NA | TRBJ1-2
TGCGCCAGCAGCTTGGACGTTCGCAGCTCCTACAATGAGCAGTTCTTC | CASSLDVRSSYNEQFF | TRBV5-1 | few | 16 | NA | TRBJ2-1
TGTGCCAGCAGCCCCGGATGGGGGGGAGGGGATGAAAAACTGTTTTTT | CASSPGWGGGDEKLFF | TRBV5-4 | few | 16 | NA | TRBJ1-4
TGTGCCAGCAGCTGGGAGGGGCTACAGACCCAGTACTTC | CASSWEGLQTQYF | TRBV5-4 | NA | 13 | TRBD2 | TRBJ2-5
TGTGCCAGCAGCTTAGGTGTCGGGACGGGGGGGGATGAAGCTTTCTTT | CASSLGVGTGGDEAFF | TRBV11-3 | NA | 16 | NA | TRBJ1-1
TGTTCCAGCAGCCAACCTGCCGGGACTAGCGGGAGGAGGTACGAGCAGTACTTC | CSSSQPAGTSGRRYEQYF | TRBV7-9 | NA | 18 | TRBD2 | TRBJ2-7